The 6 T cell receptor beta chains below were found in one sample sequenced in a study of response to subunit inactivated influenza vaccine. One entry per CDR3 protein, called by TCRdb with MiXCR from the RT-PCR reads. The top ten hold more than 8.5% of the sample, which has more than 700,000 distinct CDR3 sequences, 21% seen once. The sequences come from PBMCs from blood, collected less than 6 days after vaccination. The receptors were sampled from a man aged 45-65 years who received an inactivated influenza vaccine.

There are a few counts of this clonotype. The rearrangement uses TRBV20-1 and TRBJ2-5; no reliable D call. V was cut by 5 bases and J by 5 bases, with 9 bases left in between. Per germline, CDR1 DFQATT and CDR2 SNEGSKA (reference sequence). The CDR3 is 11 amino acids. The CDR3 loop reads CSAPHGETQYF. CDR3 sequence (DNA): TGCAGTGCTCCGCACGGGGAGACCCAGTACTTC.

This clonotype appeared a few times. J is TRBJ1-6 and V is TRBV5-1; D call uncertain. Looked up from germline, CDR1 is SGHRS and CDR2 is YFSETQ. The V gene lost 0 bases and the J gene lost 10 bases, with 17 bases spanning the gap. This CDR3 contains 16 residues. The DNA of the CDR3 is TGCGCCAGCAGCTTGGGACCCGCAACAAAGGCCTCACCCCTCCACTTT. Protein product: CASSLGPATKASPLHF.

This clonotype was counted a few times. The chain recombines TRBV20-1 with TRBJ1-2; D not certain. Germline V gives CDR1 DFQATT, CDR2 SNEGSKA (reference sequence). CDR3 length: 11 residues. The V gene lost 0 bases and the J gene lost 12 bases, with 11 bases spanning the gap. CDR3 protein: CSARDNPADTF. The CDR3 coding sequence is TGCAGTGCTAGAGATAACCCAGCTGACACCTTC.

This clonotype was found once. The chain uses TRBV30 and TRBJ2-2; D possibly matches TRBD1 or TRBD2 (5 bases each). Germline assignment: CDR1 GTSNPN and CDR2 SVGIG (reference sequence). V dropped 8 bases and J dropped 5 bases, with 15 bases sitting between them. There are 13 residues in the CDR3. The CDR3 region is CAGVRRETGELFF. The DNA of the CDR3 is TGTGCCGGGGTGCGCAGGGAGACCGGGGAGCTGTTTTTT. The whole variable domain, remainder taken from reference TRBV30 and TRBJ2-2, is SQTIHQWPATLVQPVGSPLSLECTVEGTSNPNLYWYRQAAGRGLQLLFYSVGIGQISSEVPQNLSASRPQDRQFILSSKKLLLSDSGFYLCAGVRRETGELFFGEGSRLTVL.

This chain uses TRBV6-5 with TRBJ1-2, with unresolved D. Trimming cost V 4 bases and J 0 bases, with 15 bases left between them. This CDR3 contains 16 residues. The V gene's germline CDR1 is MNHEY and CDR2 SVGAGI. CDR3 DNA sequence: TGTGCCAGCAGTTCCGAAAGGAAGACGGCTAACTATGGCTACACCTTC. It codes for CASSSERKTANYGYTF.

This clonotype appeared many times. The rearrangement joins TRBV5-1 to TRBJ2-5, with 7 positions matching TRBD1. J lost 3 bases, V lost 4 bases, and 3 bases had no gene match. The V gene's germline CDR1 is SGHRS and CDR2 YFSETQ. There are 13 residues in the CDR3. CDR3 coding DNA: TGCGCCAGCAGCCTCGGACAGGAAGAGACCCAGTACTTC. This translates into CASSLGQEETQYF. Full variable domain (remainder filled in from reference TRBV5-1 and TRBJ2-5): KAGVTQTPRYLIKTRGQQVTLSCSPISGHRSVSWYQQTPGQGLQFLFEYFSETQRNKGNFPGRFSGRQFSNSRSEMNVSTLELGDSALYLCASSLGQEETQYFGPGTRLLVL.